This T cell receptor (beta chain) derives from a study of CD8 T cells in ankylosing spondylitis. Construction of TCR beta libraries was performed using quantitative 5'-RACE with molecular barcodes. One entry per CDR3 protein, called by TCRdb with MiXCR from the 5' RACE reads. The sample lists hundreds of thousands of distinct CDR3 sequences, roughly 27% occurring once. This clonotype was counted a few times. Its antigen remains unidentified. Findings and limits, study-wide: Disease-linked clones reportedly concentrated significantly in matched ankylosing spondylitis synovial fluid. Clones linked with disease were CD8+ and fairly uncommon in the peripheral blood. A motif in TCR beta, a set of fewer than ten highly homologous variants, appeared characteristic of ankylosing spondylitis blood. A subset of motif variants has previously been described in the synovial fluid and blood of reactive arthritis.

This sequence was found in a male donor with ankylosing spondylitis. What was sequenced was blood, either unsorted or a sorted T cell fraction (not recorded which).

The DNA for the CDR3 is TGCAGTGGGGAACCGGGGGTCTACGAGCAGTACTTC. Translation: CSGEPGVYEQYF. V and J are TRBV20-1 and TRBJ2-7; the D gene is possibly TRBD2 (6 bases). Germline lookup yields CDR1 DFQATT and CDR2 SNEGSKA (reference sequence). Trimming stripped 7 bases from V and 3 bases from J, with 13 bases between. The CDR3 contains 12 residues.